One sample yielded the 22 T cell receptor beta chains listed below, sequenced in a study of spatial heterogeneity in lung cancer. Regarding time point: sample taken at primary tumor resection. Sequencing was performed on whole RNA extracted from tumor and nontumor lung tissue, or from frozen PBMC, and the material was left unsorted. TCRdb re-analysed the 5' RACE reads in MiXCR, keeping a single row per CDR3 protein. The data show 30,000 to 45,000 distinct CDR3 sequences, 5.2% seen once. The sample was PBMCs, taken at surgery. These receptor sequences come from a female donor with early-stage non-small cell lung cancer.

This clonotype was observed many times. The rearrangement joins TRBV4-2 to TRBJ2-2, with 9 bases fitting TRBD2. The J segment lost 1 base and the V segment lost 5 bases, leaving 5 bases of the junction unmatched. Germline CDR1 LGHNA, CDR2 YNFKEQ. This CDR3 is 16 amino acids long. The CDR3 sequence is CASSFQRGVNTGELFF. The CDR3 DNA follows: TGTGCCAGCAGCTTTCAGCGGGGGGTGAACACCGGGGAGCTGTTTTTT.

This clonotype occurred many times. Mismatch with germline at one junction end may stem from a read error. This chain connects TRBV7-7 to TRBJ2-3; TRBD2 aligns across 16 bases. In germline, CDR1 is SSHAT, CDR2 FNYEAQ (reference sequence). The length of the CDR3 is 15 residues. The CDR3 region is CASSQGLAGGDTQYF. The CDR3, as DNA: TGTGCTAGCAGCCAGGGACTAGCGGGAGGGGATACGCAGTATTTT.

In nucleotides, the CDR3 is TGTGCCAGCAGGGGGACGATGGGTCGCACAGATACGCAGTATTTT. This gives the protein CASRGTMGRTDTQYF. This chain uses TRBV11-2 with TRBJ2-3; perhaps D is TRBD1 or TRBD2 (5 bases each). V was shortened by 6 bases and J by 1 base, with 14 bases between the two germline ends. Germline V gene sequence: CDR1 SGHAT, CDR2 FQNNGV. This CDR3 region has 15 residues.

This clonotype came up many times. The chain employs TRBV7-9 and TRBJ1-1; D is ambiguous. The V gene's germline CDR1 is SEHNR and CDR2 FQNEAQ (reference sequence). Trimming took off 3 bases at V and 1 base at J, with 12 bases between the two ends. The CDR3 has 15 residues. In nucleotides, the CDR3 is TGTGCCAGCAGCTTTTTCTCCACTTCGAACACTGAAGCTTTCTTT. Residues: CASSFFSTSNTEAFF.

This clonotype showed up many times. V gene TRBV24-1 combines with J gene TRBJ2-7; D call uncertain. This CDR3 is built from 13 residues. V lost 5 bases, J lost 6 bases, and 13 bases lay in between. From germline, CDR1 is KGHDR and CDR2 SFDVKD. CDR3 region: CATSGPISGEQYF. CDR3 coding DNA: TGTGCCACCAGTGGCCCGATTTCGGGCGAGCAGTACTTC.

This clonotype came up many times. The V and J genes are TRBV6-2 or TRBV6-3 and TRBJ2-7; 8 bases line up with TRBD2. Germline V CDR1 and CDR2: MNHEY, SVGEGT. The CDR3 spans 15 residues. V shed 0 bases and J 2 bases; nucleotides not matched to a gene: 3. CDR3 in amino acids: CASSYSSGSTYEQYF. The CDR3 nucleotides are TGTGCCAGCAGTTACTCGAGCGGGAGTACCTACGAGCAGTACTTC.

This clonotype was detected many times. V gene TRBV13 combines with J gene TRBJ2-5; D remains ambiguous. Germline CDR1 and CDR2: PRHDT and FYEKMQ (reference sequence). The CDR3 contains 14 residues. Trimming pared 0 bases from V and 4 bases from J, leaving 9 bases between. CDR3 amino acids: CASSLGGVAETQYF. The CDR3 nucleotides are TGTGCCAGCAGCTTAGGGGGTGTAGCAGAGACCCAGTACTTC.

This chain links TRBV18 with TRBJ1-5; D ambiguous. The CDR3 loop spans 14 amino acids. V was cut by 4 bases and J by 7 bases, with 14 bases left in between. Germline V lookup: CDR1 KGHSH, CDR2 LQKENI. CDR3 DNA: TGTGCCAGCTCACACTCCCAAGAATTGCAGCCCCAGCATTTT. Translation gives CASSHSQELQPQHF.

This clonotype was observed many times. The chain recombines TRBV7-9 with TRBJ2-1; 9 bases line up with TRBD2. The junction had 10 bases not matched to a gene; V was cut back by 5 bases and J by 2 bases. Per germline, CDR1 SEHNR and CDR2 FQNEAQ (reference sequence). This CDR3 is 17 amino acids long. CDR3 in DNA: TGTGCCAGCAGCCCCCGCCCCCTAGCGGGACCCTACAATGAGCAGTTCTTC. It codes for CASSPRPLAGPYNEQFF. The full variable domain, rest sourced from reference TRBV7-9 and TRBJ2-1, is DTGVSQNPRHKITKRGQNVTFRCDPISEHNRLYWYRQTLGQGPEFLTYFQNEAQLEKSRLLSDRFSAERPKGSFSTLEIQRTEQGDSAMYLCASSPRPLAGPYNEQFFGPGTRLTVL.

This clonotype was observed many times. The rearrangement joins TRBV5-1 to TRBJ2-2, with a possible D match to TRBD1 (6 bases). V was clipped by 2 bases and J by 5 bases, with 7 bases between them. Germline assignment: CDR1 SGHRS and CDR2 YFSETQ. The CDR3 extends over 13 amino acids. The CDR3 loop reads CASSFQGTGELFF. The CDR3 DNA sequence: TGCGCCAGCAGCTTTCAGGGGACCGGGGAGCTGTTTTTT.

This clonotype was seen more than once but under ten times. The J gene is TRBJ2-1, the V gene TRBV9, with 8 bases fitting TRBD2. The V gene end was trimmed by 0 bases and the J gene end by 10 bases; junction bases not matched to a gene: 15. The CDR3 runs 17 residues. Germline CDR1 reads SGDLS; CDR2 reads YYNGEE. CDR3 sequence (DNA): TGTGCCAGCAGCGTAGATCCCGGGACTAGGCGCCCCAGAGAGCAGTTCTTC. It translates to CASSVDPGTRRPREQFF.

This clonotype was seen more than once but under ten times. The chain joins TRBV20-1 to TRBJ2-7; 13 nucleotides line up with TRBD2. The germline CDR1 and CDR2 sequences are DFQATT and SNEGSKA (reference sequence). The junction had 10 bases not matched to a gene; V was cut back by 4 bases and J by 7 bases. The CDR3 has 15 amino acids. In DNA form, the CDR3 reads TGCAGTGCTACAAAAGGACTAGCGGGGGCCAGAGAGCAGTACTTC. Amino acids: CSATKGLAGAREQYF.

This clonotype has ten or more counts. The chain employs TRBV20-1 and TRBJ2-2; possibly TRBD2 for D (5 bases). The germline CDR1 and CDR2 sequences are DFQATT and SNEGSKA (reference sequence). Trimming stripped 0 bases from V and 3 bases from J, with 11 bases between. CDR3 length: 15 amino acids. CDR3 region: CSAREPSGYTGELFF. CDR3 nucleotide sequence: TGCAGTGCTAGAGAACCCAGCGGCTACACCGGGGAGCTGTTTTTT.

At least ten counts were recorded for this clonotype. The rearrangement uses TRBV5-4 and TRBJ2-3; D possibly corresponds to TRBD2 (5 bases). V was pared by 3 bases and J by 3 bases, with 17 bases between. CDR1 is SGHNT and CDR2 is YYREEE in the germline V gene (reference sequence). The CDR3 length is 16 residues. The CDR3 reads CASSSSGKRGTDTQYF. In DNA, the CDR3 is TGTGCCAGCAGCTCGTCCGGGAAGCGTGGGACAGATACGCAGTATTTT.

The chain is built from TRBV19 and TRBJ2-4, with 8 bases matching TRBD1. CDR3 length equals 13 residues. Per germline, CDR1 LNHDA and CDR2 SQIVND (reference sequence). Trimming took 7 bases from V and 6 from J; bases not matched to a gene: 5. CDR3: CASTLGQGNIQYF. CDR3 nucleotides: TGTGCCAGTACCCTCGGACAGGGAAACATTCAGTACTTC.

The sample holds many counts of this clonotype. J is TRBJ1-5 and V is TRBV6-6; a possible D gene is TRBD1 (6 bases). Trimming pared 7 bases from V and 0 bases from J, leaving 13 bases between. Germline V gene sequence: CDR1 MNHNY, CDR2 SVGAGI (reference sequence). This CDR3 is built from 15 residues. CDR3 loop: CASNRGQYSNQPQHF. DNA of the CDR3: TGTGCCAGCAATCGAGGACAGTATAGCAATCAGCCCCAGCATTTT.

There are many counts of this clonotype. The chain joins TRBV2 to TRBJ2-2; D remains ambiguous. The CDR3 spans 12 residues. V dropped 7 bases and J dropped 6 bases, with 9 bases sitting between them. Germline V gene sequence: CDR1 SNHLY, CDR2 FYNNEI. CDR3 sequence (DNA): TGTGCCAGCAAGTTGGAACCCGGGGAGCTGTTTTTT. Its protein product is CASKLEPGELFF.

This clonotype was detected many times. The chain links TRBV11-1 to TRBJ2-3; TRBD1 matches 7 bases. Trimming at V came to 6 bases and at J to 2 bases, leaving 8 bases not matched to a gene. The CDR3 spans 15 residues. The V gene's germline CDR1 is SGHAT and CDR2 FQDESV (reference sequence). The CDR3 DNA reads as TGTGCCAGCAGGCTAGACAGGGCGTCCACAGATACGCAGTATTTT. Protein product: CASRLDRASTDTQYF. Based on the CDR3 plus reference TRBV11-1 and TRBJ2-3, the full variable domain is EAEVAQSPRYKITEKSQAVAFWCDPISGHATLYWYRQILGQGPELLVQFQDESVVDDSQLPKDRFSAERLKGVDSTLKIQPAELGDSAMYLCASRLDRASTDTQYFGPGTRLTVL.

This clonotype was seen at least ten times. This rearrangement joins TRBV6-5 to TRBJ2-3; 7 bases line up with TRBD2. V trimming: 7 bases; J trimming: 3 bases; junction bases outside the gene matches: 7. CDR3 length: 14 amino acids. CDR1 is MNHEY, CDR2 SVGAGI, per germline. The chain's CDR3 is CASNPGGGTDTQYF. The CDR3 DNA follows: TGTGCCAGCAATCCGGGGGGTGGGACAGATACGCAGTATTTT.

The chain is built from TRBV6-5 and TRBJ2-2; 11 nucleotides agree with TRBD2. With V trimmed by 4 bases and J by 6 bases, 7 bases remained unmatched. This CDR3 comprises 16 residues. Germline CDR1 MNHEY, CDR2 SVGAGI. CDR3 residues: CASSFGLAGRPGELFF. The CDR3 DNA is TGTGCCAGCAGTTTTGGACTAGCGGGCCGACCCGGGGAGCTGTTTTTT.

This clonotype was recorded at least ten times. The CDR3 DNA reads TGCAGCGTTGAAGGCCCGGGGCGTACAGATACGCAGTATTTT. It yields the protein CSVEGPGRTDTQYF. The chain recombines TRBV29-1 with TRBJ2-3; D is tentatively TRBD1 or TRBD2 (5 bases each). V shed 1 base and J shed 3 bases, with 11 bases lying between them. Looked up from germline, CDR1 is SQVTM and CDR2 is ANQGSEA. The CDR3 runs 14 residues.

The sample holds many counts of this clonotype. The chain uses TRBV28 and TRBJ2-1; TRBD1 is a possible D gene (6 bases). The CDR3 sequence is 15 residues long. The germline V gene has CDR1 MDHEN and CDR2 SYDVKM. Trimming removed 4 bases from V and 3 bases from J, with 13 bases in between. As DNA, the CDR3 is TGTGCCAGCAGTTCGAACCGGGACAACTACAATGAGCAGTTCTTC. This sequence encodes CASSSNRDNYNEQFF.